These 12 T cell receptor beta chains originate from one sample sequenced in a study of OX40 agonist ivuxolimab in advanced cancers. Sequenced by immunoSEQ multiplex PCR; TCRdb stores in-frame clones only, minus some. Here the sample spans 60,000 to 75,000 clones, around 93% being singletons. Source: CD4+ or CD8+ T cells sorted from blood, taken in a trial of the OX40 agonist ivuxolimab. The receptors stem from an adult with an advanced solid tumor such as melanoma, head and neck, liver or kidney cancer.

The V and J genes are TRBV4-1 and TRBJ2-2; D not resolved. The germline CDR1 and CDR2 sequences are MGHRA and YSYEKL. V was pared by 3 bases and J by 6 bases, with 2 bases between. The length of the CDR3 is 11 residues. CDR3 DNA: TGCGCCAGCAGCCACTCCGGGGAGCTGTTTTTT. Its protein product is CASSHSGELFF.

Only a few counts were recorded for this clone. This chain connects TRBV7-2 to TRBJ2-7; D is ambiguous. CDR3 size: 11 residues. Trimming stripped 2 bases from V and 3 bases from J, with 2 bases between. CDR1 SGHTA and CDR2 FQGNSA come from the germline V gene. The CDR3: CASSLYYEQYF. CDR3 DNA sequence: TGTGCCAGCAGCTTATACTACGAGCAGTACTTC. Together with reference TRBV7-2 and TRBJ2-7, the CDR3 gives the full variable domain: GAGVSQSPSNKVTEKGKDVELRCDPISGHTALYWYRQSLGQGLEFLIYFQGNSAPDKSGLPSDRFSAERTGGSVSTLTIQRTQQEDSAVYLCASSLYYEQYFGPGTRLTVT.

This chain links TRBV10-2 with TRBJ2-1; D is possibly TRBD1 or TRBD2 (6 bases each). Germline V lookup: CDR1 WSHSY, CDR2 SAAADI. V was pared by 6 bases and J by 9 bases, with 15 bases between. The CDR3 extends over 13 amino acids. The CDR3, as DNA: TGCGCCAGCAGGACGGGGGCCCCTGGTGAGCAGTTCTTC. Its translation: CASRTGAPGEQFF.

The chain is built from TRBV5-1 and TRBJ1-1; D is uncertain. Deletions cut 3 bases from V and 11 bases from J, with 11 bases between. CDR1 is SGHRS and CDR2 is YFSETQ in the germline V gene. The CDR3 runs 11 residues. The CDR3 DNA follows: TGCGCCAGCAGCTCTGGGATAGGGGCTTTCTTT. Its protein is CASSSGIGAFF.

The chain combines TRBV7-9 with TRBJ2-7; possibly TRBD1 or TRBD2 for D (5 bases each). The ends were cut back, 3 bases at V and 0 bases at J, with 9 bases in the middle. Per germline, CDR1 SEHNR and CDR2 FQNEAQ (reference sequence). CDR3 size: 14 residues. As DNA, the CDR3 is TGTGCCAGCAGCTTTGGGGGTAACTCCTACGAGCAGTACTTC. It yields the protein CASSFGGNSYEQYF.

The chain combines TRBV6-6 with TRBJ1-5; weak D call: TRBD1 (5 bases). From germline, CDR1 is MNHNY and CDR2 SVGAGI (reference sequence). V was clipped by 2 bases and J by 5 bases, with 13 bases between them. The CDR3 runs 15 residues. CDR3 residues: CASSYIIGEDQPQHF. The CDR3 DNA reads TGTGCCAGCAGTTACATCATAGGGGAGGATCAGCCCCAGCATTTT.

The V gene is TRBV6-5, the J gene TRBJ2-7; a possible D gene is TRBD2 (7 bases). The CDR3 runs 16 residues. V lost 0 bases and J 0 bases, leaving 12 bases between the germline ends. CDR1 is MNHEY and CDR2 is SVGAGI in the germline V gene. The CDR3 is CASSYSTGGPSYEQYF. CDR3 coding DNA: TGTGCCAGCAGTTACTCGACCGGGGGGCCCTCCTACGAGCAGTACTTC.

CDR3 sequence reads: CASSQVTPLVSGRGEQFF. For the CDR3, the DNA is TGCGCCAGCAGCCAAGTCACCCCCTTAGTTAGCGGGAGGGGTGAGCAGTTCTTC. This rearrangement joins TRBV4-3 to TRBJ2-1; 11 bases match TRBD2. Per germline, CDR1 LGHNA and CDR2 YSLEER. The J segment lost 9 bases and the V segment lost 1 base, leaving 14 bases of the junction unmatched. The length of the CDR3 is 18 residues.

This chain links TRBV5-4 with TRBJ2-3; 8 nucleotides match TRBD2. Germline CDR1 reads SGHNT; CDR2 reads YYREEE (reference sequence). Trimming removed 4 bases from V and 4 bases from J; junction bases left unmatched: 8. The CDR3 runs to 15 residues. The CDR3 spells CASSIASGLADTQYF. The CDR3 region has the DNA TGTGCCAGCAGCATTGCTAGCGGGCTCGCAGATACGCAGTATTTT.

With regard to this clone: Other nucleotide sequences from this sample produce the same CDR3. The chain links TRBV6-5 to TRBJ1-1; tentatively, D is TRBD1 (6 bases). In germline, CDR1 is MNHEY, CDR2 SVGAGI. V lost 6 bases, J lost 4 bases, and 12 bases lay in between. The CDR3 contains 13 residues. In DNA form, the CDR3 reads TGTGCCAGCAGGGCTAGAGGGGGCACTGAAGCTTTCTTT. Translated: CASRARGGTEAFF.

A single count supports this clone. The V and J genes are TRBV9 and TRBJ2-1; D is ambiguous. V lost 0 bases, J lost 7 bases, and 8 bases lay in between. The CDR3 consists of 13 residues. CDR1 SGDLS and CDR2 YYNGEE come from the germline V gene. In nucleotides, the CDR3 is TGTGCCAGCAGCGTAGAATTTTGGAATGAGCAGTTCTTC. This codes for CASSVEFWNEQFF.

J is TRBJ2-7 and V is TRBV5-1; TRBD1 matches at 7 bases. This CDR3 is built from 17 residues. J was trimmed by 0 bases and V by 2 bases; bases with no gene match: 11. From germline, CDR1 is SGHRS and CDR2 YFSETQ. CDR3: CASSFKVTGQRSYEQYV. The DNA for the CDR3 is TGCGCCAGCAGCTTTAAAGTAACGGGACAGCGCTCCTACGAGCAGTACGTC.